A selection of T cell receptor beta chains follows, all from one sample in a study of PD-1 blockade in mismatch repair-deficient tumors. The assay was immunoSEQ multiplex PCR, and TCRdb's table has in-frame clones only and misses some. The table records some 85,000 clones, 80% to 90% of them present only once. Specimen: peripheral blood, collected 44 weeks after starting pembrolizumab. Receptors were obtained from an adult with mismatch repair-deficient cancer. CDR3s include the opening cysteine and the closing phenylalanine or tryptophan. A D gene is named only where the DNA matches it firmly. Only part of the rows carry a size: once, few, many, or a class if the clone is expanded.

TRBD1	TRBV5-4	-	TRBJ2-7	CASTGWTGSYEQYF	TGTGCCAGCACCGGATGGACAGGCTCCTACGAGCAGTACTTC
TRBD2	TRBV27	few	TRBJ2-7	CASRGTSGSFYEQYF	TGTGCCAGCAGGGGCACTAGCGGGAGCTTCTACGAGCAGTACTTC
-	TRBV27	-	TRBJ2-7	CASSFRGLVGSYEQYF	TGTGCCAGCAGTTTCCGGGGTCTTGTTGGCTCCTACGAGCAGTACTTC
TRBD1	TRBV5-6	-	TRBJ1-1	CASRGETGEYEAFF	TGTGCCAGCAGAGGCGAAACAGGGGAGTATGAAGCTTTCTTT
-	TRBV5-4	once	TRBJ2-5	CASSLASGRSQETQYF	TGTGCCAGCAGCTTGGCCTCAGGGCGGTCCCAAGAGACCCAGTACTTC
TRBD1	TRBV5-4	-	TRBJ1-2	CASSTRQGNYGYTF	TGTGCCAGCAGCACCCGACAGGGTAACTATGGCTACACCTTC
-	TRBV14	-	TRBJ1-1	CASSQEMNTEAFF	TGTGCCAGCAGCCAAGAAATGAACACTGAAGCTTTCTTT
-	TRBV18	once	TRBJ2-7	CASSPGGALYEQYF	TGTGCCAGCTCACCAGGAGGGGCCCTATACGAGCAGTACTTC
TRBD2	TRBV10-3	-	TRBJ2-7	CAINSGNVNEQYF	TGTGCCATCAATAGCGGGAACGTAAACGAGCAGTACTTC
TRBD1	TRBV11-2	-	TRBJ1-1	CASSLTGGITEAFF	TGTGCCAGCAGCTTGACAGGGGGCATCACTGAAGCTTTCTTT
-	TRBV6-1	-	TRBJ2-7	CASSDTGTSGEQYF	TGTGCCAGCAGTGACACAGGGACCTCGGGCGAGCAGTACTTC
-	TRBV5-4	-	TRBJ1-2	CASSLGTMRVGYTF	TGTGCCAGCAGCTTGGGGACAATGAGGGTTGGCTACACCTTC
TRBD2	TRBV4-3	-	TRBJ2-1	CASSQGLPGTSGNNEQFF	TGCGCCAGCAGCCAGGGTCTCCCCGGGACTAGCGGGAACAATGAGCAGTTCTTC